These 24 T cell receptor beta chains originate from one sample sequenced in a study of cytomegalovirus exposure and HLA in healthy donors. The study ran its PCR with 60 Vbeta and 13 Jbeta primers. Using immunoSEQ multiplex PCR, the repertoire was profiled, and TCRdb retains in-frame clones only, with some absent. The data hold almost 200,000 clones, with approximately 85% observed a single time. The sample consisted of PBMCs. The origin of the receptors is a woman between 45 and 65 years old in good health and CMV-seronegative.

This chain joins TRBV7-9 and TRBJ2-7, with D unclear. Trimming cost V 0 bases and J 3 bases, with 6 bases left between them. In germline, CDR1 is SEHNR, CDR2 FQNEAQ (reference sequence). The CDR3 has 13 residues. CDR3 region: CASSLAPNYEQYF. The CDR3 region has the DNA TGTGCCAGCAGCTTAGCTCCTAACTACGAGCAGTACTTC.

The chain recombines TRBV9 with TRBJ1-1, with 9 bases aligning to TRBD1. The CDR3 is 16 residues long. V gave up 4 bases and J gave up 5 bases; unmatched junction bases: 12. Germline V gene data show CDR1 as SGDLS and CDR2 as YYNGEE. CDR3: CASSPRGSDRGTEAFF. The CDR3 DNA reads TGTGCCAGCAGCCCCAGAGGGTCGGACAGGGGAACTGAAGCTTTCTTT.

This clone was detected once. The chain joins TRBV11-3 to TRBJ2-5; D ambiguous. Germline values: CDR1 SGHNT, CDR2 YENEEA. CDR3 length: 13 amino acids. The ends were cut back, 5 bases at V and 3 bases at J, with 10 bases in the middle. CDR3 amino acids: CASSHYSEETQYF. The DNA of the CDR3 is TGTGCCAGCAGCCATTACAGTGAAGAGACCCAGTACTTC. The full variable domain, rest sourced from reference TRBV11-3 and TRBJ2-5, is EAGVVQSPRYKIIEKKQPVAFWCNPISGHNTLYWYLQNLGQGPELLIRYENEEAVDDSQLPKDRFSAERLKGVDSTLKIQPAELGDSAVYLCASSHYSEETQYFGPGTRLLVL.

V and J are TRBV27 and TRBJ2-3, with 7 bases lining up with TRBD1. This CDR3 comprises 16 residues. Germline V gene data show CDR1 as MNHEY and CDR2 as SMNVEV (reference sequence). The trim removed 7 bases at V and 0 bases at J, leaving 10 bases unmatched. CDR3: CASKSFGTASTDTQYF. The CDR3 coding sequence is TGTGCCAGCAAATCTTTCGGGACAGCTAGCACAGATACGCAGTATTTT.

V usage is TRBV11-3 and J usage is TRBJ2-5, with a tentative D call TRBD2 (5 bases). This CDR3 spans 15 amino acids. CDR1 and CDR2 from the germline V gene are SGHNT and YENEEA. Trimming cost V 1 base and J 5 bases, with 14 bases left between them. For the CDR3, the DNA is TGTGCCAGCAGCTTAGGGTCGTGGCGCGGGGAGACCCAGTACTTC. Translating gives CASSLGSWRGETQYF.

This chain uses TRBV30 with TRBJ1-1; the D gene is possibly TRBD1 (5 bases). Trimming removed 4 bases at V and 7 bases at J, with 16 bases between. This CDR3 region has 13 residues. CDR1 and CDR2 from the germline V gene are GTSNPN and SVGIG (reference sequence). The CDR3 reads CAWKMTVRLEAFF. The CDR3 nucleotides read TGTGCCTGGAAGATGACAGTGCGTCTTGAAGCTTTCTTT.

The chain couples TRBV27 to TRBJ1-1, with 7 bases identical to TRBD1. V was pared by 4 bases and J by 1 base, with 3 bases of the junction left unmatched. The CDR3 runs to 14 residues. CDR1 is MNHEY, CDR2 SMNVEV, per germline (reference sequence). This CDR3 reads CASSSRDRNTEAFF. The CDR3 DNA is TGTGCCAGCAGTTCCCGGGACAGGAACACTGAAGCTTTCTTT.

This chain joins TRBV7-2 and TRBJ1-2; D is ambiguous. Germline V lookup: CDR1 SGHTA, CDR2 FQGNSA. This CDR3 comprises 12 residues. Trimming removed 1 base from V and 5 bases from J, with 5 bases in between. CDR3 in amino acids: CASSLEQYGYTF. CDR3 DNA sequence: TGTGCCAGCAGCTTAGAACAGTATGGCTACACCTTC. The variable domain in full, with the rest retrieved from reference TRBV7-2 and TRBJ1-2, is GAGVSQSPSNKVTEKGKDVELRCDPISGHTALYWYRQSLGQGLEFLIYFQGNSAPDKSGLPSDRFSAERTGGSVSTLTIQRTQQEDSAVYLCASSLEQYGYTFGSGTRLTVV.

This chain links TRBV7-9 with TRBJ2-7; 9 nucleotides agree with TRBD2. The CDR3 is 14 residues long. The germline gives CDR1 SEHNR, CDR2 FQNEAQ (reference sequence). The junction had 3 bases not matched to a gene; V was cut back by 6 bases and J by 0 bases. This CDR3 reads CASRTSGPSYEQYF. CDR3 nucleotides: TGTGCCAGCAGAACTAGCGGGCCCTCCTACGAGCAGTACTTC.

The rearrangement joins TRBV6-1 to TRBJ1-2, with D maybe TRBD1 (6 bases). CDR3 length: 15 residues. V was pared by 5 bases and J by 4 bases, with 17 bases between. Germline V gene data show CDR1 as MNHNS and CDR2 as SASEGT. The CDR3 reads CASSFGTQNTYGYTF. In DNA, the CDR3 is TGTGCCAGCAGTTTTGGGACACAAAACACCTATGGCTACACCTTC.

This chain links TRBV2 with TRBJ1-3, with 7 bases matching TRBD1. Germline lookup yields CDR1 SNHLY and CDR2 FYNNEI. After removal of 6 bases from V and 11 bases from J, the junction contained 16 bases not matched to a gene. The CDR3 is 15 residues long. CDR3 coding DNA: TGTGCCAGCAGGCGGGACCGTGACAGGGTACACGCCATATATTTT. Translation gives CASRRDRDRVHAIYF.

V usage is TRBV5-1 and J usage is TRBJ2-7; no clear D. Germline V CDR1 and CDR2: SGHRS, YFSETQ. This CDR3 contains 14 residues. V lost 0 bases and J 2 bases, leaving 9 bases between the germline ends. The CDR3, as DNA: TGCGCCAGCAGCTTGGCCGAGGCCCCCTACGAGCAGTACTTC. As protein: CASSLAEAPYEQYF.

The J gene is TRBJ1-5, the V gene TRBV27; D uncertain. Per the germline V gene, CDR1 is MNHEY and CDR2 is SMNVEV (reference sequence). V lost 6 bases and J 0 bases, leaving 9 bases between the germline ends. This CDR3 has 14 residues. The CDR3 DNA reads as TGTGCCAGCAGCCTATATTATAGCAATCAGCCCCAGCATTTT. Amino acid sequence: CASSLYYSNQPQHF.

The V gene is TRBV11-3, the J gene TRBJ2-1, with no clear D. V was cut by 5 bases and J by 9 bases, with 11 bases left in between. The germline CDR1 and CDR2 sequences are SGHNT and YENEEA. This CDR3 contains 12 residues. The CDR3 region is CASSPAVGEQFF. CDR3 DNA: TGTGCCAGCAGCCCTGCGGTTGGTGAGCAGTTCTTC.

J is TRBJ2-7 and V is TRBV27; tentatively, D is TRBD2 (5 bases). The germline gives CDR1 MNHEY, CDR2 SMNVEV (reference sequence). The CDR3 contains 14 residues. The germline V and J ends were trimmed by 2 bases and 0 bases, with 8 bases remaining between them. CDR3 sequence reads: CASSLAGASYEQYF. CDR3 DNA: TGTGCCAGCAGTTTAGCGGGCGCCTCCTACGAGCAGTACTTC.

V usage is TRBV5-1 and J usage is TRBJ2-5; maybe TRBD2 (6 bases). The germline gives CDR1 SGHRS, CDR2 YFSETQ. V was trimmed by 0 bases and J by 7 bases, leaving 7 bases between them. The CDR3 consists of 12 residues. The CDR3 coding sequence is TGCGCCAGCAGCTTGGCCGGGGGGACCCAGTACTTC. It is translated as CASSLAGGTQYF.

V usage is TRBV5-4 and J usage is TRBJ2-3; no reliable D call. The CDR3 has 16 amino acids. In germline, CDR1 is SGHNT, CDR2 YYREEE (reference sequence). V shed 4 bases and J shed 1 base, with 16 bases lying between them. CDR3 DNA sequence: TGTGCCAGCAGCCCGGGTGGTCTAGTCGGCACAGATACGCAGTATTTT. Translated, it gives CASSPGGLVGTDTQYF.

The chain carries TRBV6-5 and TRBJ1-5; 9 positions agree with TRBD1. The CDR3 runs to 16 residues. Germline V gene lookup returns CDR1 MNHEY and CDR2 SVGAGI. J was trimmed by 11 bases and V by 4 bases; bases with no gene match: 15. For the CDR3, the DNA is TGTGCCAGCAGTTTAGCCGGGACAGGGACAGGACAGTCCCAGCATTTT. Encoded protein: CASSLAGTGTGQSQHF.

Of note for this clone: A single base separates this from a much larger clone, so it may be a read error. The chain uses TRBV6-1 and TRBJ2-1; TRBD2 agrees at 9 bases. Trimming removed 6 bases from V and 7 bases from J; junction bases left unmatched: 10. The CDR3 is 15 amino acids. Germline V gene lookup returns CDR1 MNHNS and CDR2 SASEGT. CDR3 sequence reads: CASRSRDSGGNEQFF. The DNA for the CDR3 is TGTGCCAGCAGATCCCGGGATAGCGGGGGTAATGAGCAGTTCTTC.

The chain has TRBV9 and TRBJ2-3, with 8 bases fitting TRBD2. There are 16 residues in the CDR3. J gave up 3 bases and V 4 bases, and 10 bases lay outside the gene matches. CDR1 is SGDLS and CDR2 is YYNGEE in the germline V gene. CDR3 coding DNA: TGTGCCAGCAGCACTAGAGCGGGAGAGGGGACAGATACGCAGTATTTT. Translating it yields CASSTRAGEGTDTQYF.

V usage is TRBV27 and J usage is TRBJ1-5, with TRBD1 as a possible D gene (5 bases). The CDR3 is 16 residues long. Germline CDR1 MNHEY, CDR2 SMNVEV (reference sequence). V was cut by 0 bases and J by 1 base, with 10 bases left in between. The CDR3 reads CASSLSAPGSNQPQHF. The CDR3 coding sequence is TGTGCCAGCAGTTTATCTGCCCCAGGGAGCAATCAGCCCCAGCATTTT.

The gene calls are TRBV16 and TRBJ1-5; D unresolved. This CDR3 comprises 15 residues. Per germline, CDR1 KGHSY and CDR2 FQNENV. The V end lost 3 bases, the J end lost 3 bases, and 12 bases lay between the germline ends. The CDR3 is CASSHGGRPNQPQHF. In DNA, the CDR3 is TGTGCCAGCAGCCATGGAGGGAGGCCCAATCAGCCCCAGCATTTT.

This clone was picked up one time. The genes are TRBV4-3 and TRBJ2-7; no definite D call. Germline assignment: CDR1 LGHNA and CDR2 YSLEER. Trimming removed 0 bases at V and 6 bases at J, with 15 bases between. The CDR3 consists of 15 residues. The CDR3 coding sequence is TGCGCCAGCAGCCAAGAGCGATACCAGTCTAGCGAGCAGTACTTC. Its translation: CASSQERYQSSEQYF.

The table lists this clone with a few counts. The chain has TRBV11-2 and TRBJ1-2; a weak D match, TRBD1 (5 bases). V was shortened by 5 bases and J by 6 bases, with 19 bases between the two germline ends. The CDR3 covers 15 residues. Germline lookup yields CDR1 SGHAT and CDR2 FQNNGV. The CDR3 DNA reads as TGTGCCAGCAGCCCGACGACAGCTGCTGTTGATGGCTACACCTTC. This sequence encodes CASSPTTAAVDGYTF.